This record concerns one T cell receptor beta chain sequence. The target antigen is unknown. In germline, CDR1 is MNHEY, CDR2 SVGAGI. This CDR3 has 17 amino acids. J gave up 4 bases and V 5 bases, and 12 bases lay outside the gene matches. RNA transcripts yielded amplified TCR beta CDR3 regions. Amplification began with first-round RT-PCR using HTBI primers, then second-round multiplex PCR was performed. One entry per CDR3 protein, called by TCRdb with MiXCR from the multiplex PCR reads. In the table there are 450,000 to 600,000 distinct CDR3 sequences, under 45% of which are singletons. The data derive from a study of Graves' ophthalmopathy and Graves' hyperthyroidism. Overall study findings and caveats: Using a 13-signature model, the authors split ophthalmopathy from stable hyperthyroidism, with approximately 88% sensitivity and around 76% specificity.

The TCR originated in an adult man with Graves' hyperthyroidism. Material: peripheral blood or thyroid tissue (not recorded which). The chain couples TRBV6-5 to TRBJ2-5; TRBD2 matches at 11 bases. This CDR3 reads CASSLSLTSGVRETQYF. The CDR3 nucleotides are TGTGCCAGCAGTCTCTCCTTGACTAGCGGGGTTCGAGAGACCCAGTACTTC.